A selection of T cell receptor beta chains follows, all from one sample in a study of identical twins. TCRdb processed the 5' RACE reads anew with MiXCR; each CDR3 protein has one entry. The sample contains about 530,000 distinct CDR3 sequences, approximately 20% of which appear only once. Another study also made use of these data, one on yellow fever vaccine responses in identical twins.

Material for sequencing was CD4+ T cells sorted from blood. All receptors come from a woman aged 18 to 35 in good health. Both conserved end residues are part of each CDR3. D genes are given only for firm matches. Clone size is stated in some rows and not others, as once, few, many or a class when expanded.

d_call	clone_size	v_call	j_call	cdr3_length	cdr3_nt	cdr3_aa
NA	few	TRBV3-1	TRBJ2-4	17	TGTGCCAGCAGCCCCTCTACAGGAGGGTCCGCCATAAACATTCAGTACTTC	CASSPSTGGSAINIQYF
TRBD1	NA	TRBV5-1	TRBJ1-1	14	TGCGCCAGCAGCTTTTCGTACAGGGGGACTGAAGCTTTCTTT	CASSFSYRGTEAFF
NA	NA	TRBV7-9	TRBJ2-5	15	TGTGCCAGCAGCTTAGATGGGGGTCCCCAAGAGACCCAGTACTTC	CASSLDGGPQETQYF
NA	few	TRBV29-1	TRBJ2-3	12	TGCAGCGTTGCGGGACTCCCAGATACGCAGTATTTT	CSVAGLPDTQYF
NA	few	TRBV7-8	TRBJ2-3	17	TGTGCCAGCAGCTTAGTAGGTCCAGCGGACAGCACAGATACGCAGTATTTT	CASSLVGPADSTDTQYF
TRBD1	few	TRBV29-1	TRBJ2-5	13	TGCAGCGTTGAAGGGGACAGCCAAGAGACCCAGTACTTC	CSVEGDSQETQYF
NA	few	TRBV6-4	TRBJ2-3	13	TGTGCCAGCCGACAGGAAAACACAGATACGCAGTATTTT	CASRQENTDTQYF
TRBD2	few	TRBV12-3/TRBV12-4	TRBJ2-3	15	TGTGCCAGCAGCCGCACTAGCGGGGGGCCAAATACGCAGTATTTT	CASSRTSGGPNTQYF
NA	NA	TRBV12-2	TRBJ1-3	18	TGTGCAAGTCGCTTACCACTTAGAGAGGAAACCTCTGGAAACACCATATATTTT	CASRLPLREETSGNTIYF
TRBD2	few	TRBV29-1	TRBJ2-2	15	TGCAGCGCCATAGGCGGGAGAGTCAACACCGGGGAGCTGTTTTTT	CSAIGGRVNTGELFF
TRBD1	few	TRBV12-3/TRBV12-4	TRBJ1-1	15	TGTGCCAGCAGGTATGGACAGGCTTTGAACACTGAAGCTTTCTTT	CASRYGQALNTEAFF
TRBD2	few	TRBV6-1	TRBJ2-2	16	TGTGCCAGCATTGCAGCTAGCGGGGGGGCCACCGGGGAGCTGTTTTTT	CASIAASGGATGELFF
TRBD1	NA	TRBV6-1	TRBJ2-1	16	TGTGCCAGCAGTGAACCGGGACAGGTTCCTCCTCATGAGCAGTTCTTC	CASSEPGQVPPHEQFF
NA	few	TRBV5-1	TRBJ2-3	16	TGCGCCAGCAGCAAAGGAGGGGGCCAATTGGGAGATACGCAGTATTTT	CASSKGGGQLGDTQYF
NA	NA	TRBV20-1	TRBJ1-5	14	TGCAGTGCCCCACCCCAGGCGAACAATCAGCCCCAGCATTTT	CSAPPQANNQPQHF
NA	once	TRBV20-1	TRBJ1-1	13	TGCAGTGCTAGAAGACCGATGAACACTGAAGCTTTCTTT	CSARRPMNTEAFF
NA	few	TRBV3-1	TRBJ1-2	17	TGTGCCAGCAGCCAAGATCAATGGAAGGGCCCCCAGGCTGGCTACACCTTC	CASSQDQWKGPQAGYTF
NA	NA	TRBV5-1	TRBJ2-7	13	TGCGCCAGCGCAAGGAACGACCACTACGAGCAGTACTTC	CASARNDHYEQYF
NA	NA	TRBV7-9	TRBJ2-1	12	TGTGCCAGCAGCCAGCGGAACAATGAGCAGTTCTTC	CASSQRNNEQFF
TRBD1	few	TRBV5-1	TRBJ2-2	16	TGCGCCAGCAGCAGAGGGACAGGGGCTAACACCGGGGAGCTGTTTTTT	CASSRGTGANTGELFF
NA	few	TRBV19	TRBJ2-7	15	TGTGCCAGTAGTATTTCCGGGACATCCCGTTACGAGCAGTACTTC	CASSISGTSRYEQYF
TRBD2	NA	TRBV10-3	TRBJ2-5	15	TGTGCCATCAGTGAAGGACCAAGCGGGGGAGAGACCCAGTACTTC	CAISEGPSGGETQYF
NA	few	TRBV5-1	TRBJ1-2	13	TGCGCCAGCAGCTTGGTAGGGGAGTATGGCTACACCTTC	CASSLVGEYGYTF
TRBD1	few	TRBV4-1	TRBJ1-1	17	TGCGCCAGCAGCGCGCGGGGGGACAGCTACTTTTTCTCTGAAGCTTTCTTT	CASSARGDSYFFSEAFF
TRBD2	NA	TRBV5-1	TRBJ2-2	15	TGCGCCAGCGCTACTAGCGGGGGAAACACCGGGGAGCTGTTTTTT	CASATSGGNTGELFF
NA	NA	TRBV12-3/TRBV12-4	TRBJ1-2	11	TGTGCCAGCAGTTTCGGGGTTGGCTACACCTTC	CASSFGVGYTF
TRBD2	few	TRBV20-1	TRBJ2-3	18	TGCAGTGCTAGTTTCACGGGACTAGCGGGAGCCAGCACAGATACGCAGTATTTT	CSASFTGLAGASTDTQYF
NA	few	TRBV11-2	TRBJ2-5	15	TGTGCCAGCAGCTTAGGCGGACTTAACCAAGAGACCCAGTACTTC	CASSLGGLNQETQYF
TRBD2	few	TRBV3-1	TRBJ2-1	14	TGTGCCAGCAGCCAGAATAGCGGGGCTAGTGAGCAGTTCTTC	CASSQNSGASEQFF
TRBD2	few	TRBV10-3	TRBJ2-1	17	TGTGCCATCAGCTCTAGGACTAGCGGGGGCCTGCACAATGAGCAGTTCTTC	CAISSRTSGGLHNEQFF
NA	NA	TRBV25-1	TRBJ2-3	13	TGTGCCAGCAGTGAATATGGCGCAGATACGCAGTATTTT	CASSEYGADTQYF
TRBD2	NA	TRBV12-3/TRBV12-4	TRBJ2-2	15	TGTGCCAGCAGTCGACTAGCGGGAACGGGCGGGGAGCTGTTTTTT	CASSRLAGTGGELFF
NA	few	TRBV6-1	TRBJ2-7	15	TGTGCCAGCAGAAACACCGGGACAAGGGACTACGAGCAGTACTTC	CASRNTGTRDYEQYF
TRBD1	few	TRBV6-1	TRBJ1-1	15	TGTGCCAGCAGCCCAGGGGGGTCGGGTGACACTGAAGCTTTCTTT	CASSPGGSGDTEAFF
NA	few	TRBV15	TRBJ2-2	18	TGTGCCACCAGCAGAGATCCGAGGACCCGCCCGAACACCGGGGAGCTGTTTTTT	CATSRDPRTRPNTGELFF
TRBD1	few	TRBV12-3/TRBV12-4	TRBJ2-5	15	TGTGCCAGCAGGCCACAGGGGGCTCGGAGAGAGACCCAGTACTTC	CASRPQGARRETQYF
NA	few	TRBV20-1	TRBJ1-1	13	TGCAGTGCTAGAGATCCCCCGAACACTGAAGCTTTCTTT	CSARDPPNTEAFF
NA	few	TRBV12-3/TRBV12-4	TRBJ2-6	15	TGTGCCAGCAGTTTATCTGCGACTGGGGCCAACGTCCTGACTTTC	CASSLSATGANVLTF
NA	few	TRBV12-3/TRBV12-4	TRBJ2-5	13	TGTGCCAGCACCTCCACGGTTCAAGAGACCCAGTACTTC	CASTSTVQETQYF
NA	few	TRBV20-1	TRBJ1-1	11	TGCAGTGCTGAACTAATCACTGAAGCTTTCTTT	CSAELITEAFF
NA	few	TRBV12-3/TRBV12-4	TRBJ2-1	12	TGTGCCAGCAGGGATGGGTCGCATGAGCAGTTCTTC	CASRDGSHEQFF
NA	many	TRBV5-1	TRBJ2-7	15	TGCGCCAGCAGGTCCTCTGCCGGACAAAATTACGAGCAGTACTTC	CASRSSAGQNYEQYF
TRBD2	NA	TRBV28	TRBJ2-3	15	TGTGCCAGCAGCCCCCGGCGGGGGGTCGGAGATACGCAGTATTTT	CASSPRRGVGDTQYF
TRBD1	NA	TRBV4-2	TRBJ1-5	19	TGTGCCAGCAGCCAAGATTGGACAGGGGGCGAGGATAGCAATCAGCCCCAGCATTTT	CASSQDWTGGEDSNQPQHF
TRBD2	few	TRBV2	TRBJ2-7	15	TGTGCCAGCAGCCTGGGACTAGCGGAACACTACGAGCAGTACTTC	CASSLGLAEHYEQYF
NA	few	TRBV20-1	TRBJ1-4	13	TGCAGTGCTAGTCCTAACGCAAATGAAAAACTGTTTTTT	CSASPNANEKLFF
NA	NA	TRBV20-1	TRBJ2-3	12	TGCAGTGCTAGCGCCCCTGAAGATACGCAGTATTTT	CSASAPEDTQYF
TRBD1	NA	TRBV6-1	TRBJ1-1	14	TGTGCCAGCAGGCCCATACAGGGGGACACTGAAGCTTTCTTT	CASRPIQGDTEAFF
NA	NA	TRBV7-9	TRBJ2-2	15	TGTGCCAGCAGCTCTGGGTCCGGGAACACCGGGGAGCTGTTTTTT	CASSSGSGNTGELFF
NA	NA	TRBV9	TRBJ2-2	16	TGTGCCAGCAGCGTTACCGGGACGGCGAACACCGGGGAGCTGTTTTTT	CASSVTGTANTGELFF
TRBD1	NA	TRBV20-1	TRBJ2-2	14	TGCAGTGCTGAACAGGGGGCGAACACCGGGGAGCTGTTTTTT	CSAEQGANTGELFF
TRBD2	few	TRBV25-1	TRBJ2-3	16	TGTGCCAGCAGTGAGGTCGGGACTAGCGGATCCGATACGCAGTATTTT	CASSEVGTSGSDTQYF
NA	NA	TRBV5-6	TRBJ1-1	17	TGTGCCAGCAGCGCTGGTGGGCAATCACGGTGGAACACTGAAGCTTTCTTT	CASSAGGQSRWNTEAFF